This T cell receptor (beta chain) is drawn from a study of T cells in Graves' hyperthyroidism and ophthalmopathy. Study in general: Peripheral blood was taken when the disease was first diagnosed, before any treatment began.

The study excluded patients with uncontrolled infection, other autoimmune disease, pregnancy or lactation. The authors obtained PBMCs from about 9.5 ml of fresh peripheral blood. Points from the study as a whole: Model-based prediction identified ophthalmopathy a median 6.5 months prior to its onset.

Germline V gives CDR1 LNHDA, CDR2 SQIVND (reference sequence). Unmatched junction bases numbered 12, after V lost 8 bases and J lost 6 bases. This CDR3 has 15 amino acids. In regard to this clonotype: The antigen is not known.

Amplification yielded TCR beta CDR3 regions, with RNA transcripts as the source. The HTBI primer set was used in a first-round RT-PCR of the TCR CDR3. TCRdb re-analysed the multiplex PCR reads in MiXCR, keeping a single row per CDR3 protein. Among about 350,000 distinct CDR3 sequences, approximately 15% were seen once, and the ten largest hold 20% to 25%. The chain links TRBV19 to TRBJ2-3, with TRBD2 identical over 9 bases. The receptor was derived from a woman in her thirties with Graves' hyperthyroidism. Sequenced material: blood. CDR3 DNA sequence: TGTGCCAGTTCCCCTAGCGGGGCGCGGAGCGATACGCAGTATTTT. As protein: CASSPSGARSDTQYF. Complete variable domain (other parts from reference TRBV19 and TRBJ2-3): DGGITQSPKYLFRKEGQNVTLSCEQNLNHDAMYWYRQDPGQGLRLIYYSQIVNDFQKGDIAEGYSVSREKKESFPLTVTSAQKNPTAFYLCASSPSGARSDTQYFGPGTRLTVL.